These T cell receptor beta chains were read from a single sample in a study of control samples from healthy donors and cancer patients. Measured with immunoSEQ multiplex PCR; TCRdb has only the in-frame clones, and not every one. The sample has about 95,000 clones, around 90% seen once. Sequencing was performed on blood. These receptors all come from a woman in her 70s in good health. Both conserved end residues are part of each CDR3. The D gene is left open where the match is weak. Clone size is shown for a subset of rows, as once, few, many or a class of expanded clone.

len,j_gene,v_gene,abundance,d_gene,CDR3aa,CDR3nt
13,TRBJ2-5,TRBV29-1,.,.,CSVTTGSGETQYF,TGCAGCGTAACCACAGGGAGTGGGGAGACCCAGTACTTC
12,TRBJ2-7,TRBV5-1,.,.,CASSYQGDEQYF,TGCGCCAGCAGCTATCAGGGTGACGAGCAGTACTTC
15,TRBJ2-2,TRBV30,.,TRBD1,CAWRPGQGRTGELFF,TGTGCCTGGAGACCTGGACAGGGTAGGACCGGGGAGCTGTTTTTT
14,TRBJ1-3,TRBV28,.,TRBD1,CATGDRGRGNTIYF,TGTGCCACCGGGGACAGGGGGCGCGGAAACACCATATATTTT
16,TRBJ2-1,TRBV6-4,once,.,CASSAGPPPFYNEQFF,TGTGCCAGCAGTGCGGGCCCTCCTCCATTTTACAATGAGCAGTTCTTC
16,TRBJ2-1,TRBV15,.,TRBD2,CATSRDGTSVGNEQFF,TGTGCCACCAGCAGAGATGGGACTAGTGTAGGCAATGAGCAGTTCTTC
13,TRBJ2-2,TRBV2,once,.,CASQGLTAGELFF,TGTGCCAGCCAGGGTTTGACAGCCGGGGAGCTGTTTTTT
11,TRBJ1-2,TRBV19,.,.,CASSEGRGYTF,TGTGCCAGTAGTGAGGGCCGAGGCTACACCTTC
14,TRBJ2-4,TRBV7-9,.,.,CASSLAGNKNIQYF,TGTGCCAGCAGCTTGGCTGGCAACAAAAACATTCAGTACTTC
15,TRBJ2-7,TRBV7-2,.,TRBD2,CASSPGLAGAWEQYF,TGTGCCAGCAGCCCGGGACTAGCGGGAGCGTGGGAGCAGTACTTC
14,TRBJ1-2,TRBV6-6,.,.,CASRMNREAGGYTF,TGTGCCAGCAGGATGAACAGGGAGGCGGGTGGCTACACCTTC
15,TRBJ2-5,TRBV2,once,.,CASRGDRGTQETQYF,TGTGCCAGCAGGGGGGATCGAGGGACCCAAGAGACCCAGTACTTC
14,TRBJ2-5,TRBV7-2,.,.,CASSLGRFSETQYF,TGTGCCAGCAGCTTAGGGCGCTTCTCAGAGACCCAGTACTTC
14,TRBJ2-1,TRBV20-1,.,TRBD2,CSASDLAGGNEQFF,TGCAGTGCTAGTGACCTAGCGGGGGGGAATGAGCAGTTCTTC
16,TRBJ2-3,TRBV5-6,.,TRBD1,CASSLDGQGTTDTQYF,TGTGCCAGCAGCTTGGATGGACAGGGGACCACAGATACGCAGTATTTT
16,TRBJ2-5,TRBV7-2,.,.,CASSLANTGTWKTQYF,TGTGCCAGCAGCTTAGCGAATACAGGGACCTGGAAGACCCAGTACTTC
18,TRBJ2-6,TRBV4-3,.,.,CASSQDWAPNSGANVLTF,TGCGCCAGCAGCCAAGATTGGGCCCCAAACTCTGGGGCCAACGTCCTGACTTTC
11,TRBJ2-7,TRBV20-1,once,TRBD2,CSARTSAVQYF,TGCAGTGCTCGCACTAGCGCAGTGCAGTACTTC
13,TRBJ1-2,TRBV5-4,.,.,CASSLESAYGYTF,TGTGCCAGCAGCTTGGAGTCAGCCTATGGCTACACCTTC
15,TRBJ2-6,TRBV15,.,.,CATSRDVTGANVLTF,TGTGCCACCAGCAGAGATGTTACTGGGGCCAACGTCCTGACTTTC
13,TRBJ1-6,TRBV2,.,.,CASRRDGNSPLHF,TGTGCCAGCAGACGGGACGGGAATTCACCCCTCCACTTT
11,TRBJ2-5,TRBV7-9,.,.,CASSQQETQYF,TGTGCCAGCAGCCAACAAGAGACCCAGTACTTC
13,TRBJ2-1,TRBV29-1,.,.,CSVVAVLKGEQFF,TGCAGCGTTGTAGCGGTCCTAAAAGGTGAGCAGTTCTTC
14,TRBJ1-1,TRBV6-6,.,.,CASSERGLNTEAFF,TGTGCCAGCAGCGAGAGGGGGTTGAACACTGAAGCTTTCTTT
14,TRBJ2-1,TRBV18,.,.,CASSPPQSYNEQFF,TGTGCCAGCTCACCACCACAGTCCTACAATGAGCAGTTCTTC
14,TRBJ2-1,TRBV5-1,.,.,CASSLEDFRDEQFF,TGCGCCAGCAGCTTGGAAGACTTCAGGGATGAGCAGTTCTTC
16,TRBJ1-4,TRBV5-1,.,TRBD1,CASSLGQGAANEKLFF,TGCGCCAGCAGCTTGGGACAGGGGGCAGCTAATGAAAAACTGTTTTTT
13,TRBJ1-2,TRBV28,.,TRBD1,CASSLSTGTGYTF,TGTGCCAGCAGTTTGTCGACAGGGACTGGCTACACCTTC
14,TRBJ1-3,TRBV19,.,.,CASSISGSGNTIYF,TGTGCCAGTAGTATTTCGGGATCAGGAAACACCATATATTTT
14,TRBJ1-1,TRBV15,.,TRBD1,CATSTGQTNTEAFF,TGTGCCACCAGCACGGGACAGACGAACACTGAAGCTTTCTTT
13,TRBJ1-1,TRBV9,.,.,CASSVKENTEAFF,TGTGCCAGCAGCGTAAAGGAGAACACTGAAGCTTTCTTT
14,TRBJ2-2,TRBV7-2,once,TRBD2,CASSLKREHGELFF,TGTGCCAGCAGCTTAAAGCGGGAGCACGGGGAGCTGTTTTTT
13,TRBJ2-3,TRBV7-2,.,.,CASSLDQGDTQYF,TGTGCCAGCAGCTTAGACCAGGGAGATACGCAGTATTTT
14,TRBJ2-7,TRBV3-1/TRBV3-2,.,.,CASSQQRVVGEQYF,TGTGCCAGCAGCCAACAGCGGGTTGTAGGCGAGCAGTACTTC
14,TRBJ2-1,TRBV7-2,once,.,CASSLVLGHNEQFF,TGTGCCAGCAGCTTAGTCCTGGGCCACAATGAGCAGTTCTTC
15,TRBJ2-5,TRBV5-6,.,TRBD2,CASSFTSGGPGTQYF,TGTGCCAGCAGCTTCACTAGCGGGGGGCCGGGGACCCAGTACTTC
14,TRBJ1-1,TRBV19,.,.,CASSMSRGNTEAFF,TGTGCCAGTAGTATGAGTAGGGGGAACACTGAAGCTTTCTTT
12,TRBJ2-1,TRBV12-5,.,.,CASGLVDRSQFF,TGTGCTAGTGGTTTGGTCGACAGATCTCAGTTCTTC
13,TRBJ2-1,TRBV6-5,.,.,CASSTRQRGGQFF,TGTGCCAGCAGTACTAGACAGAGAGGAGGGCAGTTCTTC
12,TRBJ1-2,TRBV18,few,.,CASSLGTDGYTF,TGTGCCAGCTCACTTGGGACGGATGGCTACACCTTC
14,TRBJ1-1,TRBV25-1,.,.,CASSENRDGTEAFF,TGTGCCAGCAGTGAGAATCGAGATGGGACTGAAGCTTTCTTT
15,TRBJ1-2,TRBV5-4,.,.,CASSLAFGGSRGYTF,TGTGCCAGCAGCTTGGCCTTTGGGGGTAGTCGTGGCTACACCTTC
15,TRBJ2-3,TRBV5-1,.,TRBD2,CASRERGGPPDTQYF,TGCGCCAGCAGGGAGCGGGGGGGCCCCCCAGATACGCAGTATTTT
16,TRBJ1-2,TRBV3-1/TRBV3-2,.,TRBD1,CASSQMWDSANYGYTF,TGTGCCAGCAGCCAGATGTGGGACAGTGCTAACTATGGCTACACCTTC